This T cell receptor beta chain was identified during a study of shared clonotypes between healthy human individuals. Produced via immunoSEQ multiplex PCR; TCRdb's table is partial and in-frame only. The sample has about 560,000 clones; around 80% are singletons. In regard to this clone: At one end the junction does not follow the germline gene, possibly because of a read error.

The source is a middle-aged woman in good health. Some clones in this sample may be carry-over from other donors' samples. The specimen sequenced was PBMCs.

The CDR3 protein is CASGRGRSNDGTNQSQHF. CDR3 DNA: TGCGCCAGCGGTAGGGGCAGGTCGAACGACGGAACGAATCAGTCCCAGCATTTT. The V gene is TRBV10-1, the J gene TRBJ1-5, with D tentatively TRBD1 (5 bases). This CDR3 comprises 18 residues. Germline V lookup: CDR1 WNHNN, CDR2 SYGVQD (reference sequence).